Described below is a single T cell receptor (beta chain) sequence and its context. The antigen it binds to is not known. Base qualities are not recorded, but no much larger clone differs from it by a single base. The data derive from a study of blood T cell repertoires in COVID-19 (TCRdb year 2020). About the full investigation: Samples covering the acute and convalescent phases of COVID-19 were provided by collaborators in the United States, Italy and Spain. The prospective study material was composed of cDNA or gDNA derived from T cells, B-cell-depleted T cells, or PBMCs. The repertoires were released in a freely available public database meant as a resource for research on the immune response to SARS-CoV-2. Samples came from the ongoing ImmuneRACE study (first 160 participants) plus 1,254 subjects from 6 global collaborators. Sample metadata almost always included a de-identified subject ID, COVID-19 status, age in years and sex. HLA class I and class II types, where available, came from metadata supplied by the sample provider rather than from assay-based typing. Subjects who had been exposed to COVID-19, were actively infected with it, or had recovered from it provided the deeply sampled blood TCRbeta repertoires that made up the dataset.

Collaborating institutions collected whole blood in K2EDTA tubes following their own protocols. For TCRbeta analysis, collaborator samples were shipped as frozen whole blood, as isolated PBMCs, or as DNA extracted from either sample type. The research as a whole found: The amount of clinical and demographic metadata varied by source and participant and was provided uncurated.

TCRbeta CDR3 regions were amplified from genomic DNA using the immunoSEQ Assay, a bias-controlled multiplex PCR. The original methods were these. Nucleated cell counts per sample were estimated from amplification of reference gene primers within the assay. To quantify the absolute abundance of each unique TCRbeta CDR3 rearrangement, sequence reads were collapsed and filtered. For each sample, productive Simpson clonality was calculated by taking the square root of Simpson's diversity index across productive rearrangements. The immuneACCESS repertoire file appears here via TCRdb, limited to in-frame rearrangements. These files lack a portion of the clones; in checked studies, under half of the deficit traces to unresolved V genes, and the cause of the others is not known. The DNA was the basis for D and trimming; V, J and clone size are from that table. The sample contains under 250,000 clones, 82% of them found a single time. Jointly, the top ten make up around 3.3% of the sample.

This clonotype was obtained from a woman over 75 with acute or convalescent COVID-19. Sequencing was performed on peripheral blood.

The bases read TGTGCCAGCAGTTACTCAATCACAGGAAATTCACCCCTCCACTTT. This codes for CASSYSITGNSPLHF. The chain couples TRBV6-5 to TRBJ1-6; a weak D assignment points to TRBD1 (5 bases agree). CDR1 MNHEY and CDR2 SVGAGI are derived from the germline V gene. V sheds 0 bases and J sheds 7 bases, leaving 10 bases between their ends. CDR3 length: 15 amino acids, cysteine to phenylalanine. The entry retains the CDR3 DNA only, 45 bases that are in frame from base 1.